This T cell receptor (beta chain) was recovered during a study of T cell repertoires in ileal Crohn's disease. Study as a whole: Surgery for a complication: stricturing in about 61%, penetrating in around 39%.

The time point is: neoterminal ileum biopsy at postoperative endoscopy, about 6 months after surgery. General observations from the study: Active smokers at surgery had more clonal expansions than non-smokers. Compared with CD4 T cells, sorted CD8 cells carried more expanded clones.

About this clone: The antigen remains undetermined.

The V gene's germline CDR1 is MRHNA and CDR2 SNTAGT. V lost 3 bases to trimming and J lost 4 bases; unmatched junction nucleotides: 4. The CDR3 has 15 amino acids. Some clones are missing from TCRdb's copy, which holds only in-frame ones; the method was immunoSEQ multiplex PCR. The table has some 12,000 clones, around 75% seen once. Specimen: ileal tissue. The clonotype originates from an adult with Crohn's disease. The chain couples TRBV6-4 to TRBJ2-3, with 10 bases aligning to TRBD2. The CDR3 DNA sequence: TGTGCCAGCAGTGAGGTAGCGGGGGGACCAGATACGCAGTATTTT. Translation: CASSEVAGGPDTQYF.